The present entry profiles one T cell receptor (beta chain) with its context. Its cognate antigen is unknown. The table came from immunoSEQ multiplex PCR; TCRdb's copy has only in-frame clones and leaves some out. The sample has around 150,000 clones, approximately 82% seen once; the top ten hold about 32%. The data are from a study of cytomegalovirus exposure and HLA in healthy donors. Study-level information: A subsequent analysis stated that the roughly 130 validation repertoires were run on the same platform as the 550 to 750 first-cohort repertoires. Points from the study as a whole: In the approximately 120 validation repertoires, a later analysis found that first-cohort TCR clusters tended to co-occur. Most TCR sequences were rare, but some public TCRs occurred in many donors.

There are 20 residues in the CDR3. V was pared by 3 bases and J by 1 base, with 14 bases of the junction left unmatched. Germline loops: CDR1 SGHVS, CDR2 FQNEAQ. The TCR originated in a man under 40 in good health and CMV-seropositive. This chain uses TRBV7-8 with TRBJ2-7, with TRBD2 matching 14 bases. The sequencing sample was made of PBMCs. The CDR3 is CASSLTRPGTSGGPSYEQYF. The CDR3 DNA reads as TGTGCCAGCAGCTTGACCCGACCCGGGACTAGCGGGGGCCCATCCTACGAGCAGTACTTC. The whole variable domain, filled in from reference TRBV7-8 and TRBJ2-7, reads GAGVSQSPRYKVAKRGQDVALRCDPISGHVSLFWYQQALGQGPEFLTYFQNEAQLDKSGLPSDRFFAERPEGSVSTLKIQRTQQEDSAVYLCASSLTRPGTSGGPSYEQYFGPGTRLTVT.